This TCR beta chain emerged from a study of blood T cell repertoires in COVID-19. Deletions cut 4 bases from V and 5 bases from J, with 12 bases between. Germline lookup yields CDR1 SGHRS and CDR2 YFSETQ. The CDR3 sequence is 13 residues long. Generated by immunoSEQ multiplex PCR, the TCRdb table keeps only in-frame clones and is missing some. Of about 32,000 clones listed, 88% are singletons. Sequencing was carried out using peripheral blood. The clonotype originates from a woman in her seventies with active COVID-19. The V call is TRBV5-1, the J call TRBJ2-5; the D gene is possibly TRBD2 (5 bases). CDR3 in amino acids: CASSALAPETQYF. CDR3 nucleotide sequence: TGCGCCAGCAGCGCCTTAGCGCCGGAGACCCAGTACTTC. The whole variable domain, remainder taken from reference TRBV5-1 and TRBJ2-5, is KAGVTQTPRYLIKTRGQQVTLSCSPISGHRSVSWYQQTPGQGLQFLFEYFSETQRNKGNFPGRFSGRQFSNSRSEMNVSTLELGDSALYLCASSALAPETQYFGPGTRLLVL.